This T cell receptor beta chain appears in the sequencing data of a study of HIV-infected children after antiretroviral therapy interruption. The study's findings and limits: Naive CD4+ CDR3 sharing between time points fell after interruption began. Naive CD4+ Gini coefficient rose by interruption end, suggesting clonal expansion.

This clonotype showed up many times. Its target is unknown. Treatment indicated: PENTA 11 planned treatment interruption arm or continuous ART arm. CDR3 size: 14 residues. The germline gives CDR1 GTSNPN, CDR2 SVGIG (reference sequence). Trimming cost V 5 bases and J 9 bases, with 20 bases left between them. A 3' RACE protocol on RNA, with unique molecular identifiers, produced the TCR library. TCRdb reprocessed the 3' RACE reads with MiXCR, giving one entry per CDR3 protein. The table has over 15,000 distinct CDR3 sequences, 3% to 3.5% seen once. V is TRBV30 and J is TRBJ2-1; tentatively, D is TRBD2 (5 bases). The sequencing used CD45RA+ CD4+ T cells from PBMCs, collected from a donor given antiretroviral therapy, either interrupted or continuous. Subset indicated: naive CD4+ CD45RA+ CD45RO- T cells. The source of this sequence is a child under 18 with HIV. The CDR3 loop reads CAWVTNGIWGEQFF. CDR3 bases: TGTGCCTGGGTGACAAACGGGATTTGGGGTGAGCAGTTCTTC.